This TCR beta chain comes out of a study of blood T cell repertoires in COVID-19. Looking at the study overall: PBMCs, B-cell-depleted T cells, or T cells were the source of the cDNA or gDNA that made up the material.

Authors' methods: Counts of nucleated cells, estimated from reference gene primer amplification, were obtained. Sequencing was performed with immunoSEQ multiplex PCR; in TCRdb, only in-frame clones are kept and a portion is missing. The DNA was the basis for D and trimming; V, J and clone size are from that table. The sample has roughly 170,000 clones; about 84% are singletons. The germline V gene encodes CDR1 SGHRS and CDR2 YFSETQ. This CDR3 comprises 16 residues. The trim removed 4 bases at V and 3 bases at J, leaving 9 bases unmatched. Allocation to cohorts depended on clinical history reported by the participants.

Sequences were obtained from PBMCs or T cells enriched from blood (not recorded which). This chain uses TRBV5-1 with TRBJ2-3, with 9 bases aligning to TRBD1. This TCR came from a woman aged 40 to 50 with acute COVID-19. The CDR3 nucleotides read TGCGCCAGCAGCCCCAACGGTGGACAGGGGACAGATACGCAGTATTTT. It codes for CASSPNGGQGTDTQYF.